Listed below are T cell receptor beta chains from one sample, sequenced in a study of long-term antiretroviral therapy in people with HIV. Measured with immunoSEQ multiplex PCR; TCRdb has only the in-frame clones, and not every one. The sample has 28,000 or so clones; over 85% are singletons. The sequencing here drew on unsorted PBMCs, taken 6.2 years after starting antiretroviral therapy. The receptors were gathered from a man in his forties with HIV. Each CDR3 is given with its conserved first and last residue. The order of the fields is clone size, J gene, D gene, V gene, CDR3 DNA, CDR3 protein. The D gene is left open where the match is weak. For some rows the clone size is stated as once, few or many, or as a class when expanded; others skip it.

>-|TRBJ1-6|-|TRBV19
TGTGCCAGTAACCCGGGGCCACCCTTATCACCCCTCCACTTT
CASNPGPPLSPLHF
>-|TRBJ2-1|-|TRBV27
TGTGCCAGCAGTAGGGGGACTACCCACAATGAGCAGTTCTTC
CASSRGTTHNEQFF
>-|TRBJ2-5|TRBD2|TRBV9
TGTGCCAGCAGCGTAGATGGGTTGGGGCGGGAGATTCAAGAGACCCAGTACTTC
CASSVDGLGREIQETQYF
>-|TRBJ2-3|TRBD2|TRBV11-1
TGTGCCAGCAGCCCCGGACTAGCGGAGCGCACAGATACGCAGTATTTT
CASSPGLAERTDTQYF
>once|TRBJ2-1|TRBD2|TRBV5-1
TGCGCCAGCAGCTCCGGGACTAGTAGTGGGGAGCAGTTCTTC
CASSSGTSSGEQFF
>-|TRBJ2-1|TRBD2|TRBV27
TGTGCCAGCAGGATACAGGCTCTAGCGGGAGTCGGTGAGCAGTTCTTC
CASRIQALAGVGEQFF
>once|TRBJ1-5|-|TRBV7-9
TGTGCCAGCAGCCGCGACGCTAACAATCAGCCCCAGCATTTT
CASSRDANNQPQHF
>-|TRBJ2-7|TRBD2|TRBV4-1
TGCGCCAGCAGCCAAGATGCGCTAGCGGGAAGTCTGGGCTACGAGCAGTACTTC
CASSQDALAGSLGYEQYF
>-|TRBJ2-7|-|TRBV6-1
TGTGCCAGCAGCCGTTTTACGGGCGGCTACTACGAGCAGTACTTC
CASSRFTGGYYEQYF
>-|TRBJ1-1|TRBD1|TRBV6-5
TGTGCCAGCAGTACCGGGACAGGGTGGACTGAAGCTTTCTTT
CASSTGTGWTEAFF
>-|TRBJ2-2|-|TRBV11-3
TGTGCCAGCAGTTATCAGGGGGAGCTGTTTTTT
CASSYQGELFF
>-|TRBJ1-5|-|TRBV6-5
TGTGCCAGCAGCTCCCTCAATCAGCCCCAGCATTTT
CASSSLNQPQHF
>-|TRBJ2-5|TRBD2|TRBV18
TGTGCCAGCTCCATGGGACTAGGGAAAGAGACCCAGTACTTC
CASSMGLGKETQYF
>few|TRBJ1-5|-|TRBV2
TGTGCCAGCAGCCAGGGGACGGGGCCCCAGCATTTT
CASSQGTGPQHF
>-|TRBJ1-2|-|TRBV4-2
TGTGCCAGCAGCCAAGATCTAGGGGATGGCTACACCTTC
CASSQDLGDGYTF
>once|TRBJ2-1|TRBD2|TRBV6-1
TGTGCCAGCAGTGAAGCAGGTAGCGGGGATTACAATGAGCAGTTCTTC
CASSEAGSGDYNEQFF
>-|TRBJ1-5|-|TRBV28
TGTGCCAGCAGTTTATCCGGGGACCAGCCCCAGCATTTT
CASSLSGDQPQHF
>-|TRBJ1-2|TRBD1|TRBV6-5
TGTGCCAGCAGTTACTCGACAGGGGATGGCTACACCTTC
CASSYSTGDGYTF